These 27 T cell receptor beta chains were sequenced from one sample in a study of beta chain features in type 1 diabetes. Study results and caveats: Moderate yet significant TCRB CDR3 shortening was seen in Type 1 diabetes patients in all four CD4+ subsets.

Since all of the isolated RNA was reverse transcribed, expressed TCRB transcripts were what got sequenced. TCRdb's table, derived via immunoSEQ multiplex PCR, lists solely in-frame clones and lacks some. Of 150,000 or so clones listed, roughly 60% are singletons. Their cognate antigens are unknown. Source material: naive CD4+ T cells from blood. The receptor set was obtained from a man aged 25-40 years with type 1 diabetes.

V and J are TRBV5-1 and TRBJ2-1, with 8 bases identical to TRBD1. J lost 6 bases, V lost 7 bases, and 9 bases had no gene match. CDR3 length: 14 amino acids. Looked up from germline, CDR1 is SGHRS and CDR2 is YFSETQ. CDR3: CASGDRPGTNEQFF. In nucleotides, the CDR3 is TGCGCCAGCGGGGACAGGCCGGGTACCAATGAGCAGTTCTTC.

The CDR3 loop reads CSVGGLGSPLHF. The CDR3 bases are TGCAGCGTAGGGGGACTGGGGTCACCCCTCCACTTT. The chain couples TRBV29-1 to TRBJ1-6; possibly TRBD1 for D (6 bases). In germline, CDR1 is SQVTM, CDR2 ANQGSEA. This CDR3 region has 12 residues. Trimming pared 6 bases from V and 10 bases from J, leaving 13 bases between.

Regarding this clone: Other nucleotide sequences in the sample specify the same CDR3. This chain links TRBV7-2 with TRBJ2-3; D remains ambiguous. The germline V gene has CDR1 SGHTA and CDR2 FQGNSA. V was clipped by 1 base and J by 4 bases, with 3 bases between them. This CDR3 region has 12 residues. This CDR3 reads CASSLVADTQYF. The CDR3 coding sequence is TGTGCCAGCAGCTTAGTGGCAGATACGCAGTATTTT.

This clone has more than one count but fewer than ten. Different DNA sequences within this sample yield the same CDR3. The V gene is TRBV7-9, the J gene TRBJ2-5; TRBD1 matches 8 bases. Germline V gene sequence: CDR1 SEHNR, CDR2 FQNEAQ (reference sequence). J lost 5 bases, V lost 4 bases, and 6 bases had no gene match. The CDR3 totals 14 residues. CDR3 region: CASSSDRGGETQYF. CDR3 nucleotides: TGTGCCAGCAGCTCCGACAGGGGTGGGGAGACCCAGTACTTC. Full variable domain (missing parts from reference TRBV7-9 and TRBJ2-5): DTGVSQNPRHKITKRGQNVTFRCDPISEHNRLYWYRQTLGQGPEFLTYFQNEAQLEKSRLLSDRFSAERPKGSFSTLEIQRTEQGDSAMYLCASSSDRGGETQYFGPGTRLLVL.

The V call is TRBV2, the J call TRBJ2-7; 8 bases agree with TRBD2. Per germline, CDR1 SNHLY and CDR2 FYNNEI. V was clipped by 6 bases and J by 5 bases; unmatched bases: 6. CDR3 length equals 13 residues. CDR3 nucleotides: TGTGCCAGCAGAGAGATCGGGAGGGACGAGCAGTACTTC. It specifies CASREIGRDEQYF.

In its sample, this clone was seen once. The chain combines TRBV7-2 with TRBJ2-5, with 7 bases aligning to TRBD2. Germline trimming cut 5 bases from V and 7 bases from J; bases unmatched to any gene: 13. Germline CDR1 is SGHTA and CDR2 is FQGNSA. The CDR3 runs to 15 residues. The CDR3 reads CASSTAGISRGTQYF. The CDR3 DNA reads as TGTGCCAGCAGCACAGCGGGGATATCACGGGGGACCCAGTACTTC.

This clone has more than one count but fewer than ten. V is TRBV29-1 and J is TRBJ1-1, with a possible D match to TRBD1 (5 bases). Deletions cut 8 bases from V and 4 bases from J, with 11 bases between. Looked up from germline, CDR1 is SQVTM and CDR2 is ANQGSEA. The CDR3 spans 11 residues. The CDR3 DNA reads as TGCAGCTCCCGAAGGGGCACTGAAGCTTTCTTT. This encodes CSSRRGTEAFF.

The sample holds one count of this clone. The chain combines TRBV20-1 with TRBJ1-2; D not certain. This CDR3 spans 11 amino acids. Trimming pared 3 bases from V and 8 bases from J, leaving 10 bases between. Looked up from germline, CDR1 is DFQATT and CDR2 is SNEGSKA (reference sequence). Here the CDR3 reads CSASRAEGYTF. DNA of the CDR3: TGCAGTGCTAGCCGGGCGGAGGGCTACACCTTC.

J is TRBJ2-7 and V is TRBV4-3; 9 bases line up with TRBD1. The CDR3 consists of 15 residues. From germline, CDR1 is LGHNA and CDR2 YSLEER. The V segment lost 0 bases and the J segment 6 bases; nucleotides outside the gene matches: 6. Here the CDR3 reads CASSQDWGTGREQYF. The CDR3 region has the DNA TGCGCCAGCAGCCAAGATTGGGGGACAGGGCGCGAGCAGTACTTC.

This chain uses TRBV25-1 with TRBJ2-7; no clear D gene. Between the trimmed V and J ends, which lost 4 bases and 2 bases, there was a span of 9 bases. Germline lookup yields CDR1 MGHDK and CDR2 SYGVNS. The CDR3 covers 13 residues. The CDR3 region has the DNA TGTGCCAGCAGTGTTCGCTGGGCCTACGAGCAGTACTTC. Residues: CASSVRWAYEQYF.

The genes are TRBV30 and TRBJ2-5; 8 nucleotides line up with TRBD1. The CDR3 is 14 amino acids. Germline V gene sequence: CDR1 GTSNPN, CDR2 SVGIG (reference sequence). The J segment lost 4 bases and the V segment lost 3 bases, leaving 7 bases of the junction unmatched. The CDR3 nucleotides read TGTGCCTGGAGGCAGGGGGCTTGGTTAGAGACCCAGTACTTC. Amino acids: CAWRQGAWLETQYF.

The chain recombines TRBV9 with TRBJ2-7; 9 nucleotides line up with TRBD1. The length of the CDR3 is 17 residues. After removal of 0 bases from V and 0 bases from J, the junction contained 7 bases not matched to a gene. Germline assignment: CDR1 SGDLS and CDR2 YYNGEE. In DNA form, the CDR3 reads TGTGCCAGCAGCGTAGCCCCAGGGACAGGGAGCTCCTACGAGCAGTACTTC. Translation gives CASSVAPGTGSSYEQYF.

This chain uses TRBV30 with TRBJ2-3; no firm D call. The V end was cut by 0 bases, the J end by 2 bases, with 9 bases between. The length of the CDR3 is 14 residues. Germline V gives CDR1 GTSNPN, CDR2 SVGIG (reference sequence). CDR3 residues: CAWSVRANTDTQYF. The CDR3 DNA reads TGTGCCTGGAGTGTACGTGCAAACACAGATACGCAGTATTTT.

Only a few counts were recorded for this clone. Other DNA variants within this sample encode the same CDR3. The V call is TRBV14, the J call TRBJ2-3, with 9 bases fitting TRBD2. CDR1 is SGHDN and CDR2 is FVKESK in the germline V gene. The CDR3 sequence is 14 residues long. V shed 3 bases, J shed 4 bases, and the junction held 2 bases outside the gene matches. The CDR3 region has the DNA TGTGCCAGCAGCCAGGGACTAGCTGCAGATACGCAGTATTTT. Encoded protein: CASSQGLAADTQYF.

The DNA of the CDR3 is TGTGCCAGCAGCTTTATATCTCGGGGGGTCACTGAAGCTTTCTTT. It yields the protein CASSFISRGVTEAFF. This chain uses TRBV11-2 with TRBJ1-1; possible D gene TRBD1, 5 bases. Germline CDR1 SGHAT, CDR2 FQNNGV. The CDR3 is 15 residues long. Trimming stripped 3 bases from V and 4 bases from J, with 15 bases between.

The genes are TRBV7-2 and TRBJ2-7; the D is unclear. Trimming pared 6 bases from V and 0 bases from J, leaving 18 bases between. The CDR3 length is 16 residues. Germline V gives CDR1 SGHTA, CDR2 FQGNSA. CDR3 protein: CASSQPRQHYSYEQYF. The CDR3 bases are TGTGCCAGCAGTCAACCCCGCCAGCATTACTCCTACGAGCAGTACTTC.

The chain links TRBV2 to TRBJ2-2; D gene unclear. This CDR3 region has 15 residues. Trimming cost V 6 bases and J 2 bases, with 13 bases left between them. Looked up from germline, CDR1 is SNHLY and CDR2 is FYNNEI. CDR3 nucleotides: TGTGCCAGCAGCCGGCAGGTGATAAACACCGGGGAGCTGTTTTTT. Residues: CASSRQVINTGELFF.

This clone was observed a handful of times. V gene TRBV9 combines with J gene TRBJ1-6; TRBD1 matches at 7 bases. From germline, CDR1 is SGDLS and CDR2 YYNGEE. There are 15 residues in the CDR3. The trim removed 0 bases at V and 5 bases at J, leaving 2 bases unmatched. For the CDR3, the DNA is TGTGCCAGCAGCGTAGTAGGGACAGATAATTCACCCCTCCACTTT. It is translated as CASSVVGTDNSPLHF.

The gene calls are TRBV25-1 and TRBJ2-3; 11 bases align to TRBD1. J gave up 3 bases and V 6 bases, and 5 bases lay outside the gene matches. The CDR3 has 15 residues. Germline loops: CDR1 MGHDK, CDR2 SYGVNS. CDR3 loop: CASRTGQGATDTQYF. The DNA for the CDR3 is TGTGCCAGCAGGACCGGACAGGGGGCAACAGATACGCAGTATTTT.

V is TRBV7-2 and J is TRBJ1-1; TRBD1 aligns across 7 bases. Trimming at V came to 6 bases and at J to 4 bases, leaving 5 bases not matched to a gene. The CDR3 spans 13 residues. Germline values: CDR1 SGHTA, CDR2 FQGNSA. In nucleotides, the CDR3 is TGTGCCAGCAGTTCTCCAGGGGGCACTGAAGCTTTCTTT. It is translated as CASSSPGGTEAFF. Variable domain in full (rest from reference TRBV7-2 and TRBJ1-1): GAGVSQSPSNKVTEKGKDVELRCDPISGHTALYWYRQSLGQGLEFLIYFQGNSAPDKSGLPSDRFSAERTGGSVSTLTIQRTQQEDSAVYLCASSSPGGTEAFFGQGTRLTVV.

This clone is a singleton in its sample. This chain joins TRBV9 and TRBJ2-5; TRBD2 agrees at 10 bases. The CDR3 loop spans 15 amino acids. Germline lookup yields CDR1 SGDLS and CDR2 YYNGEE. V trimming: 0 bases; J trimming: 4 bases; junction bases outside the gene matches: 3. Written as DNA, the CDR3 is TGTGCCAGCAGCGTAGAGGCTAGCGGGGGAGAGACCCAGTACTTC. It is translated as CASSVEASGGETQYF.

The rearrangement uses TRBV7-9 and TRBJ2-3; 9 bases agree with TRBD1. CDR1 SEHNR and CDR2 FQNEAQ come from the germline V gene (reference sequence). V shed 7 bases and J 5 bases; nucleotides not matched to a gene: 7. CDR3 size: 14 residues. The DNA of the CDR3 is TGTGCCAGCACCCCAACAGGGGGCATAGATACGCAGTATTTT. Residues: CASTPTGGIDTQYF.

The chain carries TRBV29-1 and TRBJ1-3; D possibly corresponds to TRBD1 (5 bases). Trimming shortened V by 4 bases and J by 4 bases, and 11 bases separated the two germline ends. The CDR3 is 13 residues long. The V gene's germline CDR1 is SQVTM and CDR2 ANQGSEA. CDR3 amino acids: CSVVQVLGNTIYF. CDR3 nucleotide sequence: TGCAGCGTTGTACAGGTTTTAGGAAACACCATATATTTT.

V gene TRBV9 combines with J gene TRBJ1-6; 7 nucleotides align to TRBD1. The V gene end was trimmed by 0 bases and the J gene end by 8 bases; junction bases not matched to a gene: 5. The CDR3 totals 15 residues. CDR1 is SGDLS, CDR2 YYNGEE, per germline. The CDR3 sequence: CASSVDRGRDSPLHF. CDR3 bases: TGTGCCAGCAGCGTAGACAGGGGTCGGGATTCACCCCTCCACTTT.

The rearrangement joins TRBV29-1 to TRBJ2-3; the match to TRBD2 covers 11 bases. The trim removed 2 bases at V and 4 bases at J, leaving 8 bases unmatched. The CDR3 consists of 16 residues. The germline V gene has CDR1 SQVTM and CDR2 ANQGSEA. In DNA, the CDR3 is TGCAGCGTTGAATATTTAGCGGGGGGGCCGTCAGATACGCAGTATTTT. This translates into CSVEYLAGGPSDTQYF.

This clone turned up a few times. The rearrangement uses TRBV29-1 and TRBJ2-5; possible D gene TRBD1, 6 bases. In germline, CDR1 is SQVTM, CDR2 ANQGSEA. The CDR3 loop spans 11 amino acids. Trimming left V 4 bases short and J 6 bases short, with 9 bases between. The DNA for the CDR3 is TGCAGCGTTGCAGGGGAACAGACCCAGTACTTC. Amino acid sequence: CSVAGEQTQYF.

The chain uses TRBV28 and TRBJ2-7; 9 bases align to TRBD2. Germline CDR1 and CDR2: MDHEN and SYDVKM. CDR3 size: 13 residues. Trimming removed 5 bases from V and 5 bases from J; junction bases left unmatched: 4. The CDR3 DNA sequence: TGTGCCAGCAGTAGCGGGGGGCTCGACGAGCAGTACTTC. Its protein product is CASSSGGLDEQYF.